This T cell receptor (beta chain) came from a study of early T cells in non-severe SARS-CoV-2 infection. Overall study: Unpaired chains resulted from sequencing bulk RNA of unsorted whole blood.

Worth noting for this clonotype: Its antigen is currently unknown.

Study-wide results and limits: VDJdb matching skewed toward anti-spike CD8 responses, missing private and CD4 specificities.

Individually, cDNA molecules had unique molecular identifiers attached to them. MiXCR, run by TCRdb on the 5' RACE reads, gives a single entry per CDR3 protein. The data contain about 56,000 distinct CDR3 sequences, 10% to 13% of them singletons. The sequence derives from an adult who was a healthcare worker with PCR-confirmed SARS-CoV-2 infection or an uninfected control (not recorded which). Sequenced: whole blood.

CDR3 sequence reads: CASSQGSTSGDGNEQFF. The CDR3 region has the DNA TGTGCCAGCAGCCAGGGTTCTACTAGCGGGGATGGGAATGAGCAGTTCTTC. This chain joins TRBV3-1 and TRBJ2-1; the match to TRBD2 covers 10 bases. The CDR3 has 17 residues. J gave up 7 bases and V 3 bases, and 12 bases lay outside the gene matches. Germline V gene sequence: CDR1 LGHDT, CDR2 YNNKEL (reference sequence).